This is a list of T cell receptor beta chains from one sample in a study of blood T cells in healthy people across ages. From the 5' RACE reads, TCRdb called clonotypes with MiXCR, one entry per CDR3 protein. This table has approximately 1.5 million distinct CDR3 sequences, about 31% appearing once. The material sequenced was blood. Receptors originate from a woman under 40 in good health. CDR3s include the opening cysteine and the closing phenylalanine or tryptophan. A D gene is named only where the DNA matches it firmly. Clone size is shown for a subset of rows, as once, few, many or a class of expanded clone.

CDR3 DNA: TGTGCCAGCAGCCCGCGGGACACGGATAATGAAAAACTGTTTTTT
CDR3 protein: CASSPRDTDNEKLFF
J gene: TRBJ1-4
clone size: few
D gene: -
V gene: TRBV9

CDR3 DNA: TGTGCCAGCAGCTTTAGTTCCATATCCTACGAGCAGTACTTC
CDR3 protein: CASSFSSISYEQYF
J gene: TRBJ2-7
clone size: few
D gene: -
V gene: TRBV11-2

CDR3 DNA: TGTGCCACCAGCAGAGGGGACAGGGGGCTAAACGAGCAGTACTTC
CDR3 protein: CATSRGDRGLNEQYF
J gene: TRBJ2-7
clone size: many
D gene: TRBD1
V gene: TRBV15

CDR3 DNA: TGCAGCAGTTTAGGAAACACTGAAGCTTTCTTT
CDR3 protein: CSSLGNTEAFF
J gene: TRBJ1-1
clone size: many
D gene: -
V gene: TRBV29-1

CDR3 DNA: TGCGCCAGCAGCCAAGTGGGGGTTCAGCCCCAGCATTTT
CDR3 protein: CASSQVGVQPQHF
J gene: TRBJ1-5
clone size: few
D gene: -
V gene: TRBV4-1

CDR3 DNA: TGTGCCAGCAGGCAGGGGTCCGGACAAAACATTCAGTACTTC
CDR3 protein: CASRQGSGQNIQYF
J gene: TRBJ2-4
clone size: few
D gene: -
V gene: TRBV2

CDR3 DNA: TGTGCCAGCAGCGTAGCCGGTTTTGGGGCCAACGTCCTGACTTTC
CDR3 protein: CASSVAGFGANVLTF
J gene: TRBJ2-6
clone size: -
D gene: -
V gene: TRBV9

CDR3 DNA: TGTGCCAGCAGCTTGTACGGCAGGGGGGAGACCCAGTACTTC
CDR3 protein: CASSLYGRGETQYF
J gene: TRBJ2-5
clone size: few
D gene: TRBD1
V gene: TRBV5-6

CDR3 DNA: TGCGCCAGCAGCCAAACGTCACAGGGTTCCGAGCAGTACTTC
CDR3 protein: CASSQTSQGSEQYF
J gene: TRBJ2-7
clone size: many
D gene: -
V gene: TRBV4-1

CDR3 DNA: TGTGCCAGCAGCTTAGATCCAGGGGATTCCTACGAGCAGTACTTC
CDR3 protein: CASSLDPGDSYEQYF
J gene: TRBJ2-7
clone size: -
D gene: -
V gene: TRBV7-3

CDR3 DNA: TGTGCCAGCAGTTACTCGAGGGCTTCCTGGGAGGCAGATACGCAGTATTTT
CDR3 protein: CASSYSRASWEADTQYF
J gene: TRBJ2-3
clone size: once
D gene: -
V gene: TRBV6-5

CDR3 DNA: TGCAGTGCTCCCCGACAGGGTTTGGCTGAAGCTTTCTTT
CDR3 protein: CSAPRQGLAEAFF
J gene: TRBJ1-1
clone size: -
D gene: TRBD1
V gene: TRBV20-1

CDR3 DNA: TGCAGTGCTAGACCACAGGAGAGCACAGATACGCAGTATTTT
CDR3 protein: CSARPQESTDTQYF
J gene: TRBJ2-3
clone size: -
D gene: -
V gene: TRBV20-1

CDR3 DNA: TGTGCCAGCAGCGCCATCCGGGCGTCCCACGAGCAGTACTTC
CDR3 protein: CASSAIRASHEQYF
J gene: TRBJ2-7
clone size: many
D gene: -
V gene: TRBV7-9

CDR3 DNA: TGTGCCAGCAGCTTGGCTTTGGACAAAAACTATGGCTACACCTTC
CDR3 protein: CASSLALDKNYGYTF
J gene: TRBJ1-2
clone size: -
D gene: -
V gene: TRBV5-5

CDR3 DNA: TGTGCCAGCAGTGAACCAGGAGGGGGGGGCAGCAATGAGCAGTTCTTC
CDR3 protein: CASSEPGGGGSNEQFF
J gene: TRBJ2-1
clone size: -
D gene: -
V gene: TRBV2

CDR3 DNA: TGTGCCAGCAGCACATCCAGACAGGGGGGTTACACCTTC
CDR3 protein: CASSTSRQGGYTF
J gene: TRBJ1-2
clone size: -
D gene: TRBD1
V gene: TRBV7-8

CDR3 DNA: TGTGCCAGCAGTTTATACCCTATGGGACTAGCCACAGATACGCAGTATTTT
CDR3 protein: CASSLYPMGLATDTQYF
J gene: TRBJ2-3
clone size: few
D gene: TRBD2
V gene: TRBV27